The T cell receptor beta chain under discussion was sequenced for a study of cytomegalovirus exposure and HLA in healthy donors. Study-wide findings and caveats: Cytomegalovirus association was assigned to some 160 TCR beta chains. As immune exposure information, only CMV serostatus was available. Because they were indistinguishable, some V segments, including TRBV6-2 and TRBV6-3, were excluded.

As to this clone: The target antigen is unknown.

PCR amplification relied on 60 Vbeta primers (plus 13 Jbeta primers). Sequencing was performed with immunoSEQ multiplex PCR; in TCRdb, only in-frame clones are kept and a portion is missing. The sample lists approximately 170,000 clones, over 65% occurring once. Germline CDR1 and CDR2: SGDLS and YYNGEE. The CDR3 is made up of 16 amino acids. Trimming took 2 bases from V and 2 from J; bases not matched to a gene: 5. Sequencing was done on a sample of PBMCs. The chain uses TRBV9 and TRBJ2-1; the match to TRBD2 covers 9 bases. The sequence was obtained from a female donor in good health and CMV-seronegative. The DNA of the CDR3 is TGTGCCAGCAGCGTGGAGGCTAGCGGGACCTACAATGAGCAGTTCTTC. Its translation: CASSVEASGTYNEQFF.